A selection of T cell receptor beta chains follows, all from one sample in a study of radiotherapy plus CTLA-4 blockade in lung cancer. Profiling relied on immunoSEQ multiplex PCR, and the TCRdb table lists in-frame clones only, not all of them. The table lists 65,000 to 85,000 clones, 74% of them singletons. Sample: peripheral blood, taken from a patient treated with radiotherapy plus ipilimumab. These receptors came from a human donor with non-small cell lung cancer whose response to radiotherapy plus ipilimumab could not be evaluated. Both conserved end residues are part of each CDR3. The D gene is left open where the match is weak. A row's size may be missing; if present it is once, few, many or a size class.

>TRBJ2-3|TRBV7-2|NA|NA
TGTGCCAGCAGCTCGTTTCTAGATACGCAGTATTTT
CASSSFLDTQYF
>TRBJ2-5|TRBV12-5|NA|TRBD1
TGTGCTAGTGGGACCGACAGGGGGCGCGTGGAGACCCAGTACTTC
CASGTDRGRVETQYF
>TRBJ2-7|TRBV5-5|once|NA
TGTGCCAGCAACTATCGGGTGAACGAGCAGTACTTC
CASNYRVNEQYF
>TRBJ2-7|TRBV7-6|NA|NA
TGTGCCAGCAGCTCAGGGGAGACCTACGAGCAGTACTTC
CASSSGETYEQYF
>TRBJ2-7|TRBV28|NA|TRBD2
TGTGCCAGCAGGGACAGCGGGGGGAGGGCCGAGCAGTACTTC
CASRDSGGRAEQYF
>TRBJ2-7|TRBV27|NA|NA
TGTGCCAGCAGCCGACAGCGAACCTACGAGCAGTACTTC
CASSRQRTYEQYF
>TRBJ1-2|TRBV11-2|once|NA
TGTGCCAGCAGCGGCCCAACGACAGGCCTTAACTATGGCTACACCTTC
CASSGPTTGLNYGYTF
>TRBJ2-7|TRBV11-3|NA|TRBD2
TGTGCCAGCAGCTTAGTTTCGAGCGGGAGTGGAGCATCCTACGAGCAGTACTTC
CASSLVSSGSGASYEQYF
>TRBJ2-7|TRBV5-6|NA|NA
TGTGCCACGAGGTTGAGCGGCGAGCAGTACTTC
CATRLSGEQYF
>TRBJ2-7|TRBV27|once|NA
TGTGCCAGCAGTTTCGGGGGAGTGATTTACGAGCAGTACTTC
CASSFGGVIYEQYF
>TRBJ1-5|TRBV6-1|NA|NA
TGTGCCAGCAGCAGAGCCGGGGATAGCAATCAGCCCCAGCATTTT
CASSRAGDSNQPQHF
>TRBJ1-1|TRBV11-2|NA|NA
TGTGCCAGCAGCTCCTTGAGGAGGGCGGGCACTGAAGCTTTCTTT
CASSSLRRAGTEAFF
>TRBJ1-4|TRBV18|NA|TRBD1
TGTGCCAGCTCAACCGGACAGGATGATGAAAAACTGTTTTTT
CASSTGQDDEKLFF
>TRBJ2-3|TRBV6-1|NA|NA
TGTGCCAGCAGTGAATGGTTCGGGGGAACGTATTTT
CASSEWFGGTYF
>TRBJ2-7|TRBV14|NA|NA
TGTGCCAGCAGCCAAGAGGGACAACTCTACGAGCAGTACTTC
CASSQEGQLYEQYF
>TRBJ2-1|TRBV11-2|NA|NA
TGTGCCAGCAGCTTTGGGGTCGGGACCTACAATGAGCAGTTCTTC
CASSFGVGTYNEQFF
>TRBJ2-1|TRBV12-5|few|TRBD1
TGTGCTAGTGGTTTGCTCCGGGACAGGATCTACAATGAGCAGTTCTTC
CASGLLRDRIYNEQFF
>TRBJ2-1|TRBV27|NA|TRBD2
TGTGCCAGCAGTCCCGGACTAGCGGGTGAGCAGTTCTTC
CASSPGLAGEQFF
>TRBJ2-5|TRBV4-2|NA|TRBD1
TGTGCCAGCAGCCGGGACAGGACCCTCGAGGCGTACTTC
CASSRDRTLEAYF
>TRBJ2-5|TRBV2|NA|NA
TGTGCCAGCAATTGGGGGCGAGAGACCCAGTACTTC
CASNWGRETQYF
>TRBJ2-7|TRBV5-1|NA|NA
TGCGCCAGCAGCTTTCCCCAGGGCTACGAGCAGTACTTC
CASSFPQGYEQYF
>TRBJ2-3|TRBV7-9|NA|TRBD2
TGTGCCAGCAGCCCTAGCGGGAGGGGTACAGATACGCAGTATTTT
CASSPSGRGTDTQYF
>TRBJ2-5|TRBV18|NA|NA
TGTGCCAGCTCACCATCGAGGAGCGGGACCCAGTACTTC
CASSPSRSGTQYF
>TRBJ2-7|TRBV19|NA|NA
TGTGCCAGTAGTATTGCGGGGAATTACCCGTACGAGCAGTACTTC
CASSIAGNYPYEQYF
>TRBJ2-3|TRBV25-1|NA|TRBD1
TGTGCCAGCAGTACAAGGACAGGGCCGGGGACAGATACGCAGTATTTT
CASSTRTGPGTDTQYF
>TRBJ2-1|TRBV5-4|NA|TRBD1
TGTGCCAGCAGCTTGGGCGGGACAGGGGGCAATGAGCAGTTCTTC
CASSLGGTGGNEQFF
>TRBJ2-7|TRBV7-9|NA|NA
TGTGCCAGCACCCCCATTACGGGGGAGCAGTACTTC
CASTPITGEQYF
>TRBJ2-7|TRBV4-3|NA|TRBD1
TGCGCCAGCAGCCAAGCCTCCGGGACAGGCTACGAGCAGTACTTC
CASSQASGTGYEQYF
>TRBJ2-5|TRBV4-1|few|NA
TGCGCCAGCAGCCCCGGGGTCATGGGGGAGACCCAGTACTTC
CASSPGVMGETQYF
>TRBJ2-1|TRBV18|NA|NA
TGTGCCAGCTCACCGCTAGACTCTTCCAATGAGCAGTTCTTC
CASSPLDSSNEQFF
>TRBJ1-6|TRBV2|few|NA
TGTGCCAGCTTCATATCGGGAGGGTTTAATTCACCCCTCCACTTT
CASFISGGFNSPLHF
>TRBJ2-3|TRBV15|NA|TRBD2
TGTGCCACCAGCAGAGTACGCGAGGGACTAGCGGGGGGAGATACGCAGTATTTT
CATSRVREGLAGGDTQYF
>TRBJ2-7|TRBV4-1|large|NA
TGCGCCAGCAGCCAAGACTACAGTAATGAACAGTACTTC
CASSQDYSNEQYF
>TRBJ2-1|TRBV7-6|NA|TRBD2
TGTGCCAGCAGCCCAACTGGGTCTTGGGCTAGCGGCAATGAGCAGTTCTTC
CASSPTGSWASGNEQFF
>TRBJ2-5|TRBV5-8|NA|NA
TGTGCCGGCAGCGCTGGAGGTAGCCTCTGGCCAGAGACCCAGTACTTC
CAGSAGGSLWPETQYF
>TRBJ2-1|TRBV5-1|once|TRBD2
TGCGCCAGCAGCATTAGCGGGAGGGCCGTGGATGAGCAGTTCTTC
CASSISGRAVDEQFF
>TRBJ2-2|TRBV19|few|NA
TGTGCCAGTAGACCAGGGTACTCCGGGGAGCTGTTTTTT
CASRPGYSGELFF
>TRBJ1-5|TRBV10-2|NA|TRBD1
TGCGCCAGCAGTAGACAGGGGGGAGGTCAGCCCCAGCATTTT
CASSRQGGGQPQHF
>TRBJ1-6|TRBV28|medium-sized|TRBD1
TGTGCCAGCAGTTTTTACGTCCGGACAGGGGACTCACCCCTCCACTTT
CASSFYVRTGDSPLHF
>TRBJ2-2|TRBV30|NA|TRBD1
TGTGCCCGATCAGGGGGCCCAGGTGGGGAGCTGTTTTTT
CARSGGPGGELFF
>TRBJ2-7|TRBV30|few|NA
TGTGCCGGTTTTAACAGGATCGGCTACGAGCAGTACTTC
CAGFNRIGYEQYF
>TRBJ2-3|TRBV2|NA|NA
TGTGCCAGCAGCCCACAGGGTTTCGCAGATACGCAGTATTTT
CASSPQGFADTQYF
>TRBJ2-3|TRBV5-1|NA|NA
TGCGCCAGCAGCTCTTCAGGGGTACAGGTAGATACGCAGTATTTT
CASSSSGVQVDTQYF
>TRBJ2-2|TRBV18|few|TRBD2
TGTGCCAGCTCACCACCTAGGCTAGCGGGGGTCGCGAACACCGGGGAGCTGTTTTTT
CASSPPRLAGVANTGELFF
>TRBJ1-1|TRBV5-1|NA|NA
TGCGCCAGCATCGGACAGAACACTGAAGCTTTCTTT
CASIGQNTEAFF
>TRBJ2-7|TRBV10-3|NA|TRBD1
TGTGCCATCAGGCCCGACAGGGGGAAAAAGTCCTACGAGCAGTACTTC
CAIRPDRGKKSYEQYF